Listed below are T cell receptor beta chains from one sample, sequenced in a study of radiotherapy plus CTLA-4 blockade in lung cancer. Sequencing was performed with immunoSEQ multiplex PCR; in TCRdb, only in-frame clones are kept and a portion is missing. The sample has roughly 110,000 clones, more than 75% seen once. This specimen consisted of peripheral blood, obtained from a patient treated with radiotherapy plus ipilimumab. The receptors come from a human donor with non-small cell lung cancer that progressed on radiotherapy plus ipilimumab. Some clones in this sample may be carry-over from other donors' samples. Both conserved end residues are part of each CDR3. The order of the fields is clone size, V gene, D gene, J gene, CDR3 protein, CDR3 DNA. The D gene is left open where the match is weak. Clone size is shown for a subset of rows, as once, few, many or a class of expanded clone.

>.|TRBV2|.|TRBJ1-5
CASSQLATGNNQPQHF
TGTGCCAGCAGCCAGTTAGCGACAGGCAACAATCAGCCCCAGCATTTT
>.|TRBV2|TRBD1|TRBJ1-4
CASSEPKGQGAITNEKLFF
TGTGCCAGCAGTGAACCGAAGGGACAGGGGGCTATAACTAATGAAAAACTGTTTTTT
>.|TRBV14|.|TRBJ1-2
CASSQDRDLYTF
TGTGCCAGCAGCCAAGACCGGGACTTATACACCTTC
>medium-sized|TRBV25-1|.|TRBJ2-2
CASSGVGKVNTGELFF
TGTGCCAGCAGTGGGGTAGGGAAGGTTAACACCGGGGAGCTGTTTTTT
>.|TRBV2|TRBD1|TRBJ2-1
CASRSDGTVNEQFF
TGTGCCAGCAGGTCTGACGGGACAGTCAATGAGCAGTTCTTC
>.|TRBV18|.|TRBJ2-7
CASSPGTIPYEQYF
TGTGCCAGCTCACCAGGGACCATACCCTACGAGCAGTACTTC
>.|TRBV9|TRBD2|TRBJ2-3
CASSVVTSGGQDTQYF
TGTGCCAGCAGCGTAGTGACTAGCGGGGGCCAAGATACGCAGTATTTT
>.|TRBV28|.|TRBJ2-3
CASSLPGDGGDTQYF
TGTGCCAGCAGTTTACCAGGGGATGGGGGAGATACGCAGTATTTT
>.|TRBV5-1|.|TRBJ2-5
CASSLRGRGETQYF
TGCGCCAGCAGCTTGAGAGGGCGCGGGGAGACCCAGTACTTC
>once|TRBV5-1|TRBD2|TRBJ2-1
CASSFTSGTSSYNEQFF
TGCGCCAGCAGCTTTACCTCCGGGACTAGCTCCTACAATGAGCAGTTCTTC
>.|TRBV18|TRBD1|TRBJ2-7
CASSAGTGGDYEQYF
TGTGCCAGCTCGGCAGGGACAGGAGGGGACTACGAGCAGTACTTC
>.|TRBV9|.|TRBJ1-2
CASSEGGPTTNYGYTF
TGTGCCAGCAGCGAGGGCGGCCCGACGACTAACTATGGCTACACCTTC
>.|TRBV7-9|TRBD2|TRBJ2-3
CASSFRLAGLRTDTQYF
TGTGCCAGCAGCTTCCGACTAGCGGGTCTTCGCACAGATACGCAGTATTTT
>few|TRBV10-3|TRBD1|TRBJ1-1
CAITNTGDTEAFF
TGTGCCATCACCAATACAGGGGACACTGAAGCTTTCTTT
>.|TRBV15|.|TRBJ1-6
CATSRDRQVNSPLHF
TGTGCCACCAGCAGAGATAGGCAGGTCAATTCACCCCTCCACTTT
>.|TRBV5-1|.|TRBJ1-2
CASSFDRPYGYTF
TGCGCCAGCAGCTTCGACAGGCCTTATGGCTACACCTTC
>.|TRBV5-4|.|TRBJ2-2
CAGRQANTGELFF
TGTGCCGGGAGACAGGCGAACACCGGGGAGCTGTTTTTT
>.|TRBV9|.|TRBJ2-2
CASSVDLAGELFF
TGTGCCAGCAGCGTAGACCTAGCCGGGGAGCTGTTTTTT
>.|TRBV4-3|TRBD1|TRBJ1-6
CASSQDPGGASPLHF
TGCGCCAGCAGCCAAGATCCAGGGGGCGCCTCACCCCTCCACTTT
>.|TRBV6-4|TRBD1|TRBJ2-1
CASTGDRTGVYNEQFF
TGTGCCAGCACTGGAGATCGGACAGGGGTATACAATGAGCAGTTCTTC
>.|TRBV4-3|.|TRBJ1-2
CASSLSAGPGYGYTF
TGCGCCAGCAGCCTAAGTGCAGGGCCTGGCTATGGCTACACCTTC
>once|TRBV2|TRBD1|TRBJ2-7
CATTRTGQIYEQYF
TGTGCCACCACGAGGACGGGACAGATCTACGAGCAGTACTTC
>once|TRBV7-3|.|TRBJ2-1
CASSFFTGAYNEQFF
TGTGCCAGCAGCTTTTTCACGGGCGCCTACAATGAGCAGTTCTTC
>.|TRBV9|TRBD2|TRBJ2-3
CASSTRTSGGFSTDTQYF
TGTGCCAGCAGCACCCGGACTAGCGGGGGGTTTAGCACAGATACGCAGTATTTT
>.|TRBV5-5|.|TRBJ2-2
CASSLEPGPGELFF
TGTGCCAGCAGCTTGGAACCAGGGCCCGGGGAGCTGTTTTTT
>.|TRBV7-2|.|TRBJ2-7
CASSLAQFYEQYF
TGTGCCAGCAGCTTAGCGCAATTTTACGAGCAGTACTTC
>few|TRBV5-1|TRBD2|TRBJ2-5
CASSWGLAIGGETQYF
TGCGCCAGCAGCTGGGGACTAGCGATAGGGGGGGAGACCCAGTACTTC
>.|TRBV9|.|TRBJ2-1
CASSVGGRASDNEQFF
TGTGCCAGCAGCGTAGGGGGCAGGGCCAGCGACAATGAGCAGTTCTTC
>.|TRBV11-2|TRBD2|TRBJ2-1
CASSLGPGGNNEQFF
TGTGCCAGCAGCTTAGGCCCCGGGGGGAACAATGAGCAGTTCTTC
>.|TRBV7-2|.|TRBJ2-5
CASSLLGQETQYF
TGTGCCAGCAGCCTCTTGGGGCAAGAGACCCAGTACTTC
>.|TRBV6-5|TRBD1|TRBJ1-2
CASTTSDRAYGYTF
TGTGCCAGCACCACGTCGGACAGGGCCTATGGCTACACCTTC
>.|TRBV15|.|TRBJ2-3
CATSSSWGTQYF
TGTGCCACCAGCTCCTCTTGGGGTACGCAGTATTTT
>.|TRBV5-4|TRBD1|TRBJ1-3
CASSLDPRQGSGNTIYF
TGTGCCAGCAGCTTGGACCCCCGACAGGGCTCAGGAAACACCATATATTTT
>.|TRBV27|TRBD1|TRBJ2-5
CASGYFGQVQETQYF
TGTGCCAGCGGTTACTTCGGACAGGTCCAAGAGACCCAGTACTTC
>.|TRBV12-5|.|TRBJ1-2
CASGLRGYGYTF
TGTGCTAGTGGTTTGCGCGGGTATGGCTACACCTTC
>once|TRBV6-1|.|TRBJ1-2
CASSALGGTYGYTF
TGTGCCAGCAGCGCATTGGGGGGGACCTATGGCTACACCTTC
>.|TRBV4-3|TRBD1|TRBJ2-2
CASSQGTGFAGELFF
TGCGCCAGCAGCCAAGGGACAGGGTTTGCCGGGGAGCTGTTTTTT
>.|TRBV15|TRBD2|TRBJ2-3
CATSRILAGVTDTQYF
TGTGCCACCAGCAGAATATTAGCGGGGGTCACAGATACGCAGTATTTT
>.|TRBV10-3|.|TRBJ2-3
CAISDPSYNTDTQYF
TGTGCCATCAGTGATCCCTCGTATAACACAGATACGCAGTATTTT
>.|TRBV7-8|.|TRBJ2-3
CASSLSGTDTQYF
TGTGCCAGCAGCTTGAGTGGCACAGATACGCAGTATTTT
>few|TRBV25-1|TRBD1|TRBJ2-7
CASSAPGTVAEQYF
TGTGCCAGCAGTGCCCCCGGGACAGTCGCCGAGCAGTACTTC
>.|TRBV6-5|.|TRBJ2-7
CASTKRQGLSYEQYF
TGTGCCAGCACCAAGAGACAGGGACTCTCCTACGAGCAGTACTTC
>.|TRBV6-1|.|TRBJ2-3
CASSDQQGRVSTDTQYF
TGTGCCAGCAGTGACCAACAGGGGAGGGTTAGCACAGATACGCAGTATTTT
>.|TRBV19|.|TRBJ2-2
CASSIPGTMNTGELFF
TGTGCCAGTAGTATCCCCGGGACAATGAACACCGGGGAGCTGTTTTTT
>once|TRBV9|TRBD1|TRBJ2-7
CASSAIGQGSSYEQYF
TGTGCCAGCAGCGCTATTGGACAGGGGAGCTCCTACGAGCAGTACTTC
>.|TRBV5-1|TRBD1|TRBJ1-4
CASSAQGAPNEKLFF
TGCGCCAGCAGCGCGCAGGGGGCCCCTAATGAAAAACTGTTTTTT
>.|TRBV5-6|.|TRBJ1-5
CASSLRPGGQPQHF
TGTGCCAGCAGCCTCCGCCCGGGCGGTCAGCCCCAGCATTTT
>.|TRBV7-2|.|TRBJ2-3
CASSPKPGRPYTDTQYF
TGTGCCAGCAGCCCAAAACCGGGACGGCCGTACACAGATACGCAGTATTTT
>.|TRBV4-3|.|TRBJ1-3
CASSQEPGTSGNTIYF
TGCGCCAGCAGCCAAGAACCCGGAACCTCTGGAAACACCATATATTTT
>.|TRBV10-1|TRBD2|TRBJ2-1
CASSGRGGSYNEQFF
TGCGCCAGCAGTGGGCGGGGGGGCTCCTACAATGAGCAGTTCTTC
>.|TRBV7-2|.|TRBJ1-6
CASSPRTALNSPLHF
TGTGCCAGCAGCCCCCGGACAGCCCTAAATTCACCCCTCCACTTT